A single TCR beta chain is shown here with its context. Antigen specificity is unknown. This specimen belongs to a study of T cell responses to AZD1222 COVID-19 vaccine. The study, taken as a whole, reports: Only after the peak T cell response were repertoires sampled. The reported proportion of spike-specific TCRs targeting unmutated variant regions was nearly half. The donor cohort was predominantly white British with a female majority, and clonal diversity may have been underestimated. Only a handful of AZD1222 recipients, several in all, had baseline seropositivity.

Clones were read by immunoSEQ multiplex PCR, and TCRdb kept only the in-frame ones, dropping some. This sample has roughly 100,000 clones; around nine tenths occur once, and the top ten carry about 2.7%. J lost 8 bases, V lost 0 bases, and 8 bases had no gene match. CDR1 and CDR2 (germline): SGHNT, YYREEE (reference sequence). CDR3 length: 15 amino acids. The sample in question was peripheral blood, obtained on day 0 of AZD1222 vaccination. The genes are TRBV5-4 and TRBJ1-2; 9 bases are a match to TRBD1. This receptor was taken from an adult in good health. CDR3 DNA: TGTGCCAGCAGCTTGGCATCGGACAGGGGCGGGGGCTACACCTTC. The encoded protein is CASSLASDRGGGYTF.